The 14 T cell receptor beta chains below were found in one sample sequenced in a study of cytomegalovirus exposure and HLA in healthy donors. This table comes from immunoSEQ multiplex PCR, and its TCRdb copy is limited to in-frame clones, with some not included. The repertoire holds about 130,000 clones, with roughly nine tenths as singletons. Sequencing was done on a sample of PBMCs. Receptor source: a woman between 18 and 29 years old in good health and CMV-seronegative.

The rearrangement joins TRBV7-8 to TRBJ1-1, with unresolved D. CDR1 and CDR2 (germline): SGHVS, FQNEAQ. The length of the CDR3 is 13 residues. V gave up 5 bases and J gave up 4 bases, with 11 bases separating them. The CDR3 region has the DNA TGTGCCAGCAGCCTGGGCGTTGGCACTGAAGCTTTCTTT. It translates to CASSLGVGTEAFF.

The chain joins TRBV28 to TRBJ2-1, with TRBD2 as a possible D gene (5 bases). Trimming stripped 6 bases from V and 11 bases from J, with 14 bases between. CDR1 is MDHEN and CDR2 is SYDVKM in the germline V gene. The CDR3 has 12 residues. The CDR3 nucleotides read TGTGCCAGCAGCTTACTCGGACTTAAGCAGTTCTTC. This codes for CASSLLGLKQFF.

The J gene is TRBJ1-4, the V gene TRBV5-1; D may be TRBD1 (5 bases). CDR3 size: 18 residues. The V gene's germline CDR1 is SGHRS and CDR2 YFSETQ. V dropped 5 bases and J dropped 0 bases, with 20 bases sitting between them. The CDR3 DNA reads as TGCGCCAGCAGAAGGGGAAAAGCCGATGATGCAACTAATGAAAAACTGTTTTTT. Protein product: CASRRGKADDATNEKLFF. The entire variable domain, with the rest obtained from reference TRBV5-1 and TRBJ1-4, is as follows: KAGVTQTPRYLIKTRGQQVTLSCSPISGHRSVSWYQQTPGQGLQFLFEYFSETQRNKGNFPGRFSGRQFSNSRSEMNVSTLELGDSALYLCASRRGKADDATNEKLFFGSGTQLSVL.

This rearrangement joins TRBV7-8 to TRBJ1-3, with TRBD1 as a possible D gene (5 bases). Per the germline V gene, CDR1 is SGHVS and CDR2 is FQNEAQ. The CDR3 length is 14 residues. V shed 5 bases and J shed 4 bases, with 12 bases lying between them. The CDR3 sequence: CASSRQGSGNTIYF. In DNA, the CDR3 is TGTGCCAGCAGCCGCCAGGGTTCCGGAAACACCATATATTTT.

V and J are TRBV5-1 and TRBJ2-3, with 9 bases aligning to TRBD1. V shed 4 bases, J shed 2 bases, and the junction held 14 bases outside the gene matches. This CDR3 region has 18 residues. Germline V gene sequence: CDR1 SGHRS, CDR2 YFSETQ. The CDR3 region has the DNA TGCGCCAGCAGCAGGGGACAGGGAGGAGTAGACTACACAGATACGCAGTATTTT. Translation gives CASSRGQGGVDYTDTQYF.

The chain employs TRBV5-1 and TRBJ1-4; weak D call: TRBD1 (5 bases). This CDR3 region has 15 residues. The ends were cut back, 2 bases at V and 7 bases at J, with 15 bases in the middle. Germline values: CDR1 SGHRS, CDR2 YFSETQ. The CDR3 nucleotides read TGCGCCAGCAGCTTAGATCAGGGAAGAGCTGAAAAACTGTTTTTT. This sequence encodes CASSLDQGRAEKLFF.

V usage is TRBV14 and J usage is TRBJ1-1; D is ambiguous. Germline CDR1 is SGHDN and CDR2 is FVKESK. The CDR3 length is 15 residues. V was shortened by 4 bases and J by 1 base, with 13 bases between the two germline ends. CDR3 DNA: TGTGCCAGCAGCCTCAGATTCGGAGGGAACACTGAAGCTTTCTTT. It yields the protein CASSLRFGGNTEAFF.

The chain joins TRBV5-8 to TRBJ1-2; D perhaps matches TRBD1 (6 bases). Germline V gene lookup returns CDR1 SGHTS and CDR2 YDEGEE. This CDR3 region has 19 residues. Trimming shortened V by 4 bases and J by 5 bases, and 30 bases separated the two germline ends. Written as DNA, the CDR3 is TGTGCCAGCAGCATACCTTACATTTACAGGGCCCCGACATCTTATGGCTACACCTTC. The encoded protein is CASSIPYIYRAPTSYGYTF.

The gene calls are TRBV7-9 and TRBJ2-7, with a possible D match to TRBD1 (5 bases). V was shortened by 5 bases and J by 0 bases, with 11 bases between the two germline ends. This CDR3 spans 14 amino acids. Germline-derived CDR1 and CDR2 are SEHNR and FQNEAQ (reference sequence). This CDR3 reads CASSHVGASYEQYF. The CDR3 bases are TGTGCCAGCAGCCACGTTGGGGCCTCCTACGAGCAGTACTTC.

J is TRBJ2-7 and V is TRBV6-6; D is uncertain. Between the trimmed V and J ends, which lost 0 bases and 7 bases, there was a span of 10 bases. The germline V gene has CDR1 MNHNY and CDR2 SVGAGI (reference sequence). The length of the CDR3 is 13 residues. CDR3 sequence (DNA): TGTGCCAGCAGTTACTCGGTACGTGGGGAGCAGTACGTC. Protein sequence: CASSYSVRGEQYV.

The chain joins TRBV29-1 to TRBJ1-4; D is unclear. V was clipped by 6 bases and J by 7 bases, with 15 bases between them. Germline values: CDR1 SQVTM, CDR2 ANQGSEA. The CDR3 spans 13 residues. CDR3 amino acids: CSVLSGGAEKLFF. The DNA for the CDR3 is TGCAGCGTCCTTTCCGGAGGTGCTGAAAAACTGTTTTTT.

J is TRBJ2-1 and V is TRBV27, with 10 bases identical to TRBD2. The CDR3 spans 14 residues. The V segment lost 5 bases and the J segment 6 bases; nucleotides outside the gene matches: 4. Germline lookup yields CDR1 MNHEY and CDR2 SMNVEV (reference sequence). This CDR3 is CASSPWTSGNEQFF. Here the CDR3 DNA reads TGTGCCAGCAGTCCCTGGACTAGCGGCAATGAGCAGTTCTTC.

The DNA for the CDR3 is TGTGCCAGCAGCCTAATCCCCGGAAACACCATATATTTT. Encoded protein: CASSLIPGNTIYF. This chain joins TRBV4-2 and TRBJ1-3; no firm D call. The CDR3 is made up of 13 amino acids. Germline CDR1 reads LGHNA; CDR2 reads YNFKEQ. The ends were cut back, 4 bases at V and 4 bases at J, with 8 bases in the middle.

This chain connects TRBV6-5 to TRBJ1-1, with D unresolved. Between the trimmed V and J ends, which lost 0 bases and 7 bases, there was a span of 12 bases. Germline CDR1 and CDR2: MNHEY and SVGAGI. The CDR3 has 14 amino acids. The CDR3 region is CASSYSISGIEAFF. The CDR3, as DNA: TGTGCCAGCAGTTACTCGATTTCAGGCATTGAAGCTTTCTTT.